Shown below are 30 T cell receptor beta chains from a single sample sequenced in a study of tumor-infiltrating lymphocytes in primary liver carcinoma (dated by TCRdb to about 2017). Without any cell sorting, total RNA and DNA were extracted together from 20-30 mg of bulk tissue using the AllPrep DNA/RNA mini kit. Sequencing was performed on an Illumina HiSeq 2500. Starting from 450 to 500 ng total RNA, TCRbeta-specific cDNA was produced by reverse transcription with a constant-region primer and ProtoScript II reverse transcriptase. Three nested multiplex PCR rounds, following a slightly modified ARM-PCR procedure, were used to build the TCRbeta libraries. Each of the first two PCR rounds ran for around 10 cycles using multiplex TRBV1-TRBV30 forward primers together with a Cbeta reverse primer. The public reads were quality trimmed at Q25 with fastp and then assembled into clones with MiXCR by TCRdb, keeping productive beta chains. Rows with a matching CDR3 protein are joined into one entry that keeps the most common DNA and genes. The sample table lists about 60,000 distinct CDR3 sequences, over 60% of them with a count of one. Approximately 37% of the sample rests with the top ten.

Sequenced material: liver tumor tissue from sampling region 4. The sample's cell subset or site, from its label and the paper: tumor region T4, right-lateral pole. Receptors were obtained from a man in his forties with primary liver carcinoma and hepatitis B virus infection.

About this clonotype: Its ends do not fully match the called genes, so a read error is possible. The chain joins TRBV12-3 or TRBV12-4 to TRBJ2-3; D is possibly TRBD2 (5 bases). CDR3 length: 13 residues. In DNA, the CDR3 is TGTGCCAGCAGCTTACGGGGTGTGGATACACAGAATTTT. Translating it yields CASSLRGVDTQNF.

The chain joins TRBV29-1 to TRBJ2-5; the D gene is possibly TRBD2 (5 bases). V was clipped by 7 bases and J by 6 bases, with 18 bases between them. The CDR3 sequence is 13 residues long. Germline V gives CDR1 SQVTM, CDR2 ANQGSEA. The CDR3 reads CSGVTPGMKTQYF. CDR3 DNA: TGCAGCGGAGTCACCCCGGGGATGAAGACCCAGTACTTC. The full variable domain, in which reference TRBV29-1 and TRBJ2-5 provide the parts outside the CDR3, is SAVISQKPSRDICQRGTSLTIQCQVDSQVTMMFWYRQQPGQSLTLIATANQGSEATYESGFVIDKFPISRPNLTFSTLTVSNMSPEDSSIYLCSGVTPGMKTQYFGPGTRLLVL.

A single count supports this clonotype. This chain links TRBV28 with TRBJ2-1; 8 bases are shared with TRBD2. CDR1 is MDHEN and CDR2 is SYDVKM in the germline V gene. The CDR3 has 15 amino acids. With 5 bases clipped from V and 4 bases from J, the junction kept 7 bases outside the gene matches. The CDR3 here is CASSPPAGVYNEQFF. The CDR3 DNA follows: TGTGCCAGCAGTCCTCCAGCGGGAGTATACAATGAGCAGTTCTTC.

This clonotype was recorded only once. This likely comes from a read error, as the CDR3 has no conserved phenylalanine or tryptophan at its end. The chain uses TRBV11-2 and TRBJ2-7, with 9 bases that match TRBD1. The germline V gene has CDR1 SGHAT and CDR2 FQNNGV. This CDR3 contains 15 residues. The CDR3 nucleotides are TGTACCAGTAGCTTACGATGGACAGGGGAAGACGAGCAGTACATC. Its protein is CTSSLRWTGEDEQYI.

This clonotype was observed a handful of times. The CDR3, as DNA: TGTGCCAGTAGTATAGCACGGTACAATGAGCAGTTCTTC. Protein: CASSIARYNEQFF. V usage is TRBV19 and J usage is TRBJ2-1; D call uncertain. Germline loops: CDR1 LNHDA, CDR2 SQIVND (reference sequence). V gave up 1 base and J gave up 4 bases, with 5 bases separating them. The CDR3 has 13 residues. Supplemented by reference TRBV19 and TRBJ2-1, the full variable domain reads DGGITQSPKYLFRKEGQNVTLSCEQNLNHDAMYWYRQDPGQGLRLIYYSQIVNDFQKGDIAEGYSVSREKKESFPLTVTSAQKNPTAFYLCASSIARYNEQFFGPGTRLTVL.

Details on this clonotype: One end of the junction fails to match germline, which may point to a read error. The chain carries TRBV30 and TRBJ2-7; tentative D call: TRBD1 (6 bases). CDR1 and CDR2 from the germline V gene are GTSNPN and SVGIG (reference sequence). CDR3 size: 12 residues. For the CDR3, the DNA is TGTGCCTGGAGTGTAGAACAGGGCGAGCAGTGCTTC. Protein sequence: CAWSVEQGEQCF.

This clonotype has a handful of counts. A read error may be the cause here, since a much bigger clone is one base away. The V call is TRBV6-1, the J call TRBJ1-2; D gene unclear. Per the germline V gene, CDR1 is MNHNS and CDR2 is SASEGT. This CDR3 comprises 12 residues. The CDR3 sequence is CTSSAPLYGYTF. As DNA, the CDR3 is TGTACCAGCAGTGCCCCCCTATATGGCTACACCTTC.

A remark on this clonotype: Compared with germline, one end of the junction differs, possibly owing to a read error. The genes are TRBV30 and TRBJ2-7; the D gene could be TRBD1 or TRBD2 (5 bases each). Germline values: CDR1 GTSNPN, CDR2 SVGIG (reference sequence). This CDR3 region has 13 residues. The CDR3 DNA is TGTGCCTGGAGTGTTTGGACGGTCAGGGAGCAATACTTC. It yields the protein CAWSVWTVREQYF. The variable domain in full, with the rest retrieved from reference TRBV30 and TRBJ2-7, is SQTIHQWPATLVQPVGSPLSLECTVEGTSNPNLYWYRQAAGRGLQLLFYSVGIGQISSEVPQNLSASRPQDRQFILSSKKLLLSDSGFYLCAWSVWTVREQYFGPGTRLTVT.

This clonotype has a single count. The rearrangement uses TRBV19 and TRBJ2-2; the D gene could be TRBD1 or TRBD2 (7 bases each). The CDR3 length is 15 residues. The germline V and J ends were trimmed by 11 bases and 4 bases, with 20 bases remaining between them. Germline V gene data show CDR1 as LNHDA and CDR2 as SQIVND (reference sequence). The CDR3 is CAGPPPGGVTGELFF. Written as DNA, the CDR3 is TGTGCCGGCCCTCCCCCAGGGGGGGTCACCGGGGAGCTGTTTTTT.

The V gene is TRBV11-2, the J gene TRBJ2-7; weak D call: TRBD1 (5 bases). From germline, CDR1 is SGHAT and CDR2 FQNNGV. V dropped 0 bases and J dropped 8 bases, with 17 bases sitting between them. The CDR3 is made up of 15 amino acids. CDR3 sequence reads: CASSLESGISCKQYF. The DNA for the CDR3 is TGTGCCAGCAGCTTAGAGTCAGGGATCTCTTGCAAGCAGTACTTC.

Of note for this clonotype: A clone one base away is much larger, so this may be a read error. This chain joins TRBV11-2 and TRBJ2-1; 7 nucleotides agree with TRBD1. Germline loops: CDR1 SGHAT, CDR2 FQNNGV. The CDR3 loop spans 11 amino acids. DNA of the CDR3: TGTCCCAGCAGCTTTGACAGGGAGCAGCTCTTC. Amino acid sequence: CPSSFDREQLF.

At least ten counts were recorded for this clonotype. This CDR3 reads CASSEMGNQPQHF. The CDR3 region has the DNA TGTGCCAGCAGTGAAATGGGCAATCAGCCCCAGCATTTT. The V and J genes are TRBV25-1 and TRBJ1-5, with unresolved D. Germline-derived CDR1 and CDR2 are MGHDK and SYGVNS. There are 13 residues in the CDR3. Trimming removed 2 bases from V and 2 bases from J, with 4 bases in between.

As for this clonotype: The junction departs from germline at one end; a sequencing error may be responsible. The rearrangement links TRBV10-3 to TRBJ1-4; D call uncertain. CDR3 size: 15 residues. Germline V gene sequence: CDR1 ENHRY, CDR2 SYGVKD. CDR3: CDISESRESNEKLLF. In DNA form, the CDR3 reads TGTGACATCAGTGAGTCCCGGGAATCTAATGAAAAACTGTTATTT.

As to this clonotype: One end of the junction fails to match germline, which may point to a read error. This chain connects TRBV11-2 to TRBJ2-1, with no clear D. Per germline, CDR1 SGHAT and CDR2 FQNNGV. This CDR3 has 15 amino acids. The chain's CDR3 is CASSSRGDSYNEQSF. CDR3 coding DNA: TGTGCCAGCAGTTCTCGCGGTGACTCCTACAATGAGCAGTCCTTC.

Worth noting for this clonotype: A much larger clone lies one base from this, so it may be a read error. Since no conserved phenylalanine or tryptophan closes the CDR3, a read error is the likely cause. The V call is TRBV7-9, the J call TRBJ2-2, with unresolved D. In germline, CDR1 is SEHNR, CDR2 FQNEAQ (reference sequence). Trimming cost V 5 bases and J 0 bases, with 1 base left between them. The CDR3 totals 12 residues. The CDR3 protein is CASSPNTGELFL. The CDR3 region has the DNA TGTGCCAGCAGCCCGAACACCGGGGAGCTGTTTCTT.

Note on this clonotype: The missing conserved phenylalanine or tryptophan at the end of this CDR3 makes a read error likely. The chain joins TRBV11-1 to TRBJ2-5; 8 nucleotides match TRBD1. This CDR3 region has 13 residues. Germline CDR1 is SGHAT and CDR2 is FQDESV (reference sequence). CDR3 amino acids: CASNTTGGETQYL. As DNA, the CDR3 is TGTGCCAGCAACACTACAGGGGGAGAGACTCAGTACTTA.

This chain uses TRBV10-3 with TRBJ2-3, with 11 bases matching TRBD1. Germline lookup yields CDR1 ENHRY and CDR2 SYGVKD. The CDR3 sequence is 16 residues long. The junction had 7 bases not matched to a gene; V was cut back by 4 bases and J by 4 bases. The CDR3 spells CAISGTGGYDPDTQYF. CDR3 DNA sequence: TGTGCCATCAGTGGGACAGGGGGCTATGACCCAGATACGCAGTATTTT.

This clonotype was detected a few times. In this CDR3 the conserved last residue, phenylalanine or tryptophan, is missing, so a read error is likely. The V call is TRBV12-3 or TRBV12-4, the J call TRBJ2-2; D is unresolved. The CDR3 runs to 14 residues. CDR3 in amino acids: CTSSYSVGTGELFL. In DNA, the CDR3 is TGTACCAGCAGTTACTCCGTAGGCACCGGGGAGCTGTTTCTT.

About this clonotype: One end of the junction fails to match germline, which may point to a read error. CDR3 coding DNA: TGCAGCGTTGAAAAAGGGGGAGGCTCCTACTATGAGCAGTTCTTC. Protein: CSVEKGGGSYYEQFF. The chain carries TRBV29-1 and TRBJ2-1; perhaps D is TRBD1 or TRBD2 (6 bases each). The CDR3 sequence is 15 residues long. Germline V gives CDR1 SQVTM, CDR2 ANQGSEA.

Concerning this clonotype: The junction departs from germline at one end; a sequencing error may be responsible. The chain has TRBV5-1 and TRBJ2-4; 10 nucleotides line up with TRBD2. CDR1 is SGHRS, CDR2 YFSETQ, per germline. The CDR3 contains 16 residues. CDR3 sequence reads: CPSSIEAGGFKNIQYF. The CDR3 coding sequence is TGCCCCAGCAGCATCGAAGCGGGAGGGTTCAAAAACATTCAGTACTTC. The full variable domain, completed using reference TRBV5-1 and TRBJ2-4, is KAGVTQTPRYLIKTRGQQVTLSCSPISGHRSVSWYQQTPGQGLQFLFEYFSETQRNKGNFPGRFSGRQFSNSRSEMNVSTLELGDSALYLCPSSIEAGGFKNIQYFGAGTRLSVL.

To note about this clonotype: The junction and the germline gene differ at one end; a read error may be behind it. V is TRBV4-3 and J is TRBJ2-7; the D gene is possibly TRBD2 (5 bases). The CDR3 spans 15 residues. The germline gives CDR1 LGHNA, CDR2 YSLEER. As DNA, the CDR3 is TGCGCCAGCAACCAAGAACCTGGCGGAGGATACGAGCATTACTTC. It specifies CASNQEPGGGYEHYF.

This clonotype was picked up many times. The germline gene is not matched at one end of the junction; a read error may be the cause. This chain uses TRBV28 with TRBJ2-1; 8 bases agree with TRBD2. CDR1 is MDHEN and CDR2 is SYDVKM in the germline V gene. CDR3 length: 13 amino acids. As DNA, the CDR3 is TGTGCCAGCCGGATACGGGGGGGCAATGAGCAATTCTTC. Its protein is CASRIRGGNEQFF.

Remarks on this clonotype: The junction differs from germline at one of its ends, possibly a read error. The chain employs TRBV11-2 and TRBJ1-4; D might be TRBD1 (6 bases). The CDR3 is made up of 14 amino acids. Germline V gives CDR1 SGHAT, CDR2 FQNNGV. This CDR3 is CASSSDLGGLRLFF. CDR3 sequence (DNA): TGCGCCAGCAGCTCAGATCTTGGGGGGCTCAGGCTGTTTTTT.

This clonotype was picked up a small number of times. The gene calls are TRBV6-4 and TRBJ2-3, with 10 bases lining up with TRBD2. The CDR3 runs 16 residues. V lost 0 bases and J lost 0; bases outside the gene matches: 0. The germline gives CDR1 MRHNA, CDR2 SNTAGT. The CDR3 loop is CASSDSTSGSTDTQYF. DNA for the CDR3: TGTGCCAGCAGTGACTCGACTAGCGGGAGCACAGATACGCAGTATTTT.

On this clonotype: At one end the junction does not follow the germline gene, possibly because of a read error. This sequence joins TRBV11-2 and TRBJ2-6; perhaps TRBD1 as D (5 bases). The CDR3 runs to 16 residues. CDR1 SGHAT and CDR2 FQNNGV come from the germline V gene. CDR3: CASSLDLGAGANALTF. For the CDR3, the DNA is TGTGCCAGCAGCTTAGATCTAGGTGCTGGGGCCAACGCCCTGACTTTC.

Turning to this clonotype: The germline gene is not matched at one end of the junction; a read error may be the cause. The chain has TRBV4-1 and TRBJ2-1, with D possibly being TRBD1 or TRBD2 (5 bases each). The CDR3 spans 15 residues. The germline V gene encodes CDR1 MGHRA and CDR2 YSYEKL. The CDR3 sequence: CGSSQEGTAGRKQFF. CDR3 DNA sequence: TGCGGCAGCAGCCAAGAAGGGACCGCAGGCCGGAAGCAGTTCTTC.

CDR3 loop: CADSPRTSGLSYEQYF. The CDR3 region has the DNA TGTGCCGACAGCCCAAGGACTAGCGGGCTTTCCTACGAGCAGTACTTC. This sequence joins TRBV28 and TRBJ2-7; 11 nucleotides agree with TRBD2. Per the germline V gene, CDR1 is MDHEN and CDR2 is SYDVKM. The CDR3 consists of 16 residues. The V segment lost 11 bases and the J segment 1 base; nucleotides outside the gene matches: 13.

Remarks on this clonotype: An end of the junction does not agree with germline; a read error may underlie this. The V call is TRBV29-1, the J call TRBJ1-5, with unresolved D. The CDR3 contains 13 residues. CDR1 SQVTM and CDR2 ANQGSEA come from the germline V gene. This chain's CDR3 is CRVGGLNNLPQHF. CDR3 DNA sequence: TGCAGAGTTGGAGGGTTGAACAATCTGCCCCAGCATTTT.

A remark on this clonotype: One base away lies a much larger clone, so this may be a sequencing read error. This chain links TRBV6-5 with TRBJ1-1; 9 bases map to TRBD1. The germline gives CDR1 MNHEY, CDR2 SVGAGI. This CDR3 contains 13 residues. In nucleotides, the CDR3 is TGTGCCACCAGTAGGACAGGGGAAACAGAAGCTCTCTTT. Translating gives CATSRTGETEALF.

The chain uses TRBV6-2 or TRBV6-3 and TRBJ1-5, with D tentatively TRBD1 (6 bases). V lost 2 bases, J lost 4 bases, and 21 bases lay in between. CDR1 and CDR2 (germline): MNHEY, SVGEGT. The CDR3 loop spans 18 amino acids. The CDR3 protein is CASSYQSGTWVSNQPQHF. The CDR3 DNA is TGTGCCAGCAGTTACCAATCAGGGACATGGGTCTCTAATCAGCCCCAGCATTTT.